This T cell receptor (beta chain) was documented in a study of control samples from healthy donors and cancer patients. Profiling relied on immunoSEQ multiplex PCR, and the TCRdb table lists in-frame clones only, not all of them. The data contain 70,000 to 90,000 clones, around 95% of them seen just once; the ten biggest clones take up 6.2%. The CDR3 sequence is 15 residues long. The V gene's germline CDR1 is SGDLS and CDR2 YYNGEE. After removal of 4 bases from V and 7 bases from J, the junction contained 7 bases not matched to a gene. This chain links TRBV9 with TRBJ1-6, with 8 bases identical to TRBD1. The receptor was derived from a woman aged 40 to 50 in good health. Sequencing used blood. The CDR3 protein is CASSPTGTGNSPLHF. The DNA for the CDR3 is TGTGCCAGCAGCCCCACTGGGACAGGAAATTCACCCCTCCACTTT.